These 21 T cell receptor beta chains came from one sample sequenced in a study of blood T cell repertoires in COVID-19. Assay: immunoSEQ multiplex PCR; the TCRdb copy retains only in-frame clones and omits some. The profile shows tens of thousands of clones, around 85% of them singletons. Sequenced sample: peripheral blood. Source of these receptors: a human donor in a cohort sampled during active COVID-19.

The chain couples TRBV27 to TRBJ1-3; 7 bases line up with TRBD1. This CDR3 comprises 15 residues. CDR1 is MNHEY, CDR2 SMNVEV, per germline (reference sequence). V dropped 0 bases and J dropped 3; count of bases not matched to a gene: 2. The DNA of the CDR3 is TGTGCCAGCAGTTTATCAGGGGGCGGTGGAAACACCATATATTTT. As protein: CASSLSGGGGNTIYF.

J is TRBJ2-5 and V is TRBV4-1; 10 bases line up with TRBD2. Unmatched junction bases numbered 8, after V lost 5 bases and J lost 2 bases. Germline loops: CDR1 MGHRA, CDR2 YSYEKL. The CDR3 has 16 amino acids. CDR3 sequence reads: CASSVGLAETQETQYF. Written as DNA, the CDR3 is TGCGCCAGCAGCGTCGGACTAGCGGAAACACAAGAGACCCAGTACTTC.

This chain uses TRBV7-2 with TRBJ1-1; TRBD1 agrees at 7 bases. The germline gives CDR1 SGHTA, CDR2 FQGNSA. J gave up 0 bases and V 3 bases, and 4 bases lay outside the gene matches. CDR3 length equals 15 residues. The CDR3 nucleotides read TGTGCCAGCAGCTTTCTACAGGGGATGAACACTGAAGCTTTCTTT. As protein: CASSFLQGMNTEAFF.

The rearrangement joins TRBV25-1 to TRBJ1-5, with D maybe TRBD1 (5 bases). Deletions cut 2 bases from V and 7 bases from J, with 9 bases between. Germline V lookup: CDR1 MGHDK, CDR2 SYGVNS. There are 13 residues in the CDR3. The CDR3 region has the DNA TGTGCCAGCAGTGAACGGTGGGGCCAGCCCCAGCATTTT. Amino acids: CASSERWGQPQHF.

CDR3 bases: TGTGCCAGCAGCGTAGGACAGGGCGGCACCGGGGAGCTGTTTTTT. It yields the protein CASSVGQGGTGELFF. The chain links TRBV9 to TRBJ2-2; 7 bases are shared with TRBD1. With 0 bases clipped from V and 4 bases from J, the junction kept 3 bases outside the gene matches. The germline V gene encodes CDR1 SGDLS and CDR2 YYNGEE. This CDR3 comprises 15 residues.

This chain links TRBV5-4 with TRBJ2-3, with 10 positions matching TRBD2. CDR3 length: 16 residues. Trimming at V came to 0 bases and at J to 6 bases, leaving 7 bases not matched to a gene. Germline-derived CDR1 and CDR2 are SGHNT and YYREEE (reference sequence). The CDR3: CASSLAAGGSRDTQYF. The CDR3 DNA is TGTGCCAGCAGCTTGGCAGCGGGGGGGTCAAGGGATACGCAGTATTTT.

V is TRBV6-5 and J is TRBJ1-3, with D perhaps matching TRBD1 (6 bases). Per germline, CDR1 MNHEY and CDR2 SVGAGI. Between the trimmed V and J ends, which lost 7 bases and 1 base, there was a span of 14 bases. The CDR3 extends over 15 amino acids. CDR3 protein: CASTRTAESGNTIYF. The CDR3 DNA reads TGTGCCAGCACCAGGACAGCCGAGTCTGGAAACACCATATATTTT.

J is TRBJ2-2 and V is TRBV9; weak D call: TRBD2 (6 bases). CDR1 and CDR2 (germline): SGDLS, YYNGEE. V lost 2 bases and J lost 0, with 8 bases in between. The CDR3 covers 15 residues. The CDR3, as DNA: TGTGCCAGCAGCGTGGGCGGGGCGAACACCGGGGAGCTGTTTTTT. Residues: CASSVGGANTGELFF.

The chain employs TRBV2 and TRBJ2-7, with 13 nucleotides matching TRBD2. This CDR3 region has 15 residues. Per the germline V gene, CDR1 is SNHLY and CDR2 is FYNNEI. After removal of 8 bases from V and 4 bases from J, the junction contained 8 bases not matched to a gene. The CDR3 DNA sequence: TGTGCCAGCCGGCTGGGACTAGCGGGGACGTACGAGCAGTACTTC. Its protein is CASRLGLAGTYEQYF.

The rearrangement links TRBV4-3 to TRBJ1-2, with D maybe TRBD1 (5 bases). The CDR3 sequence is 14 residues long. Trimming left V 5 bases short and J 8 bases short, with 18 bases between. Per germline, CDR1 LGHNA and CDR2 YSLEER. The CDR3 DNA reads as TGCGCCAGCAGCACCCAACCAGGGCCTCGGGGCTACACCTTC. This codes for CASSTQPGPRGYTF.

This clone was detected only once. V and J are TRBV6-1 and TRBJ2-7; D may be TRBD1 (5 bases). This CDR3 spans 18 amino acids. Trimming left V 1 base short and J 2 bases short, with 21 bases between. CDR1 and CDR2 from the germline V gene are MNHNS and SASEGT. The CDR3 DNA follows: TGTGCCAGCAGTGAAGGAGTGACACCGACAGTATTCGCCTACGAGCAGTACTTC. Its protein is CASSEGVTPTVFAYEQYF.

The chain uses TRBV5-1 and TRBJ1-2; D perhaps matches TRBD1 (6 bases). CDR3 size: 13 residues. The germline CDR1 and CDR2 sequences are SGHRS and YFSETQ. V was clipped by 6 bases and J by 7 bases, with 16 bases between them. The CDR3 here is CASTDQTGGGYTF. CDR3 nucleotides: TGCGCCAGCACCGACCAGACAGGAGGTGGCTACACCTTC.

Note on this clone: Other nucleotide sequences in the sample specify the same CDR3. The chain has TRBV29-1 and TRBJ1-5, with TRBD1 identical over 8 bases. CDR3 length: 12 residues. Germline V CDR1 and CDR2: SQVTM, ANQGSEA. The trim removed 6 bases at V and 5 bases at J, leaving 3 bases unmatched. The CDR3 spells CSVGQVDQPQHF. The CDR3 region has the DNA TGCAGCGTGGGACAGGTGGATCAGCCCCAGCATTTT.

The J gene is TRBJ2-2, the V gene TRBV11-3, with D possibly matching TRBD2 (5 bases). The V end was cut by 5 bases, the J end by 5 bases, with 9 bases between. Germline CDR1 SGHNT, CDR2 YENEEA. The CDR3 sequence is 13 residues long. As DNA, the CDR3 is TGTGCCAGCAGCCCCACGGGGACCGGGGAGCTGTTTTTT. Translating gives CASSPTGTGELFF.

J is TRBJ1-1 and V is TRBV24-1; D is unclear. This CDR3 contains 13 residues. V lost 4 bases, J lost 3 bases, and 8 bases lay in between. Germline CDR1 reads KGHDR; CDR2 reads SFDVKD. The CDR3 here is CATSDRVDTEAFF. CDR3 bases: TGTGCCACCAGTGACCGGGTGGACACTGAAGCTTTCTTT.

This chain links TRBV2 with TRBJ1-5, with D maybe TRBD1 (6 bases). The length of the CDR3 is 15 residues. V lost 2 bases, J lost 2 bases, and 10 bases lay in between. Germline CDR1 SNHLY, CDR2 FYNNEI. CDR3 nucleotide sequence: TGTGCCAGCAGTGAACGGTCAGGGGGCAATCAGCCCCAGCATTTT. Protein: CASSERSGGNQPQHF.

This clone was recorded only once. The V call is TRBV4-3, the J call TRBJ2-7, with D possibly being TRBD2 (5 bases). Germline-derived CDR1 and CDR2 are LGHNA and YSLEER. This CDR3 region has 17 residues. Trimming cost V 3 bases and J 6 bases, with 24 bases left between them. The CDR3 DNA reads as TGCGCCAGCAGCCAGACCTGGAGCTTAGGGCAGGCGGGCGAGCAGTACTTC. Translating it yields CASSQTWSLGQAGEQYF.

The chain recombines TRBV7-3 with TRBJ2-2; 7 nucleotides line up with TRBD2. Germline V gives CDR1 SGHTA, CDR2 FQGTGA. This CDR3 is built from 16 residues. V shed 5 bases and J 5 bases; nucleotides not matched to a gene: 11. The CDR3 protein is CASSPSAGVRTGELFF. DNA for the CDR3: TGTGCCAGCAGCCCCTCGGCGGGGGTAAGGACCGGGGAGCTGTTTTTT.

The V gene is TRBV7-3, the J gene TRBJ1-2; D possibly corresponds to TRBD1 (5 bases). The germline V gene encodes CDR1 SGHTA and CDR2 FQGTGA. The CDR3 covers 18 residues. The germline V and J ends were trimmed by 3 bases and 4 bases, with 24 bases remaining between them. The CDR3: CASSLSGGAHNKRYGYTF. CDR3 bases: TGTGCCAGCAGCTTGTCCGGAGGGGCACATAATAAGCGCTATGGCTACACCTTC.

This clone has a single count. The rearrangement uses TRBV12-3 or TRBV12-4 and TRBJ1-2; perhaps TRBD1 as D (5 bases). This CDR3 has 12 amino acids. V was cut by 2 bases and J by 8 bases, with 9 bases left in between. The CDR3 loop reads CASSLRGWGYTF. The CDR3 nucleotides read TGTGCCAGCAGTTTAAGGGGTTGGGGCTACACCTTC.

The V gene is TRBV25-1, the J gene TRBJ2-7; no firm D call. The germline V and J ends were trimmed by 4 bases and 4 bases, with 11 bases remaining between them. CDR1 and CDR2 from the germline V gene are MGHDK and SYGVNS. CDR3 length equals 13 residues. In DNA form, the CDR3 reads TGTGCCAGCAGTGCCATCGGTCTATACGAGCAGTACTTC. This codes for CASSAIGLYEQYF.